Below are 18 T cell receptor beta chains sequenced from a single sample in a study of blood T cell repertoires in COVID-19. Repertoires were generated with immunoSEQ multiplex PCR, while TCRdb's copy carries only in-frame clones and drops some. Of approximately 91,000 clones in the sample, 76% were seen once. Sequencing input: peripheral blood. The receptors were sampled from a man in his 70s with acute or convalescent COVID-19.

The sample holds a few counts of this clone. V is TRBV2 and J is TRBJ1-5, with TRBD1 matching over 7 bases. J lost 4 bases, V lost 6 bases, and 6 bases had no gene match. CDR1 and CDR2 (germline): SNHLY, FYNNEI. The length of the CDR3 is 14 residues. CDR3 nucleotides: TGTGCCAGCAGGATACAGGGGCATAATCAGCCCCAGCATTTT. It is translated as CASRIQGHNQPQHF.

This chain joins TRBV10-3 and TRBJ2-6, with 11 bases matching TRBD1. The junction had 0 bases not matched to a gene; V was cut back by 2 bases and J by 0 bases. The CDR3 runs to 17 residues. Germline V lookup: CDR1 ENHRY, CDR2 SYGVKD. The CDR3 sequence is CAISEGTGGSGANVLTF. The CDR3 DNA reads as TGTGCCATCAGTGAGGGGACAGGGGGCTCTGGGGCCAACGTCCTGACTTTC.

The chain is built from TRBV2 and TRBJ2-2; D is possibly TRBD2 (6 bases). V lost 7 bases to trimming and J lost 5 bases, with 20 bases between them. The germline gives CDR1 SNHLY, CDR2 FYNNEI. The CDR3 loop spans 16 amino acids. The CDR3 DNA reads as TGTGCCAGCACGGGGCACCAGGGACTGGATACCGGGGAGCTGTTTTTT. It translates to CASTGHQGLDTGELFF. Full variable domain (missing parts from reference TRBV2 and TRBJ2-2): EPEVTQTPSHQVTQMGQEVILRCVPISNHLYFYWYRQILGQKVEFLVSFYNNEISEKSEIFDDQFSVERPDGSNFTLKIRSTKLEDSAMYFCASTGHQGLDTGELFFGEGSRLTVL.

The rearrangement joins TRBV28 to TRBJ2-5, with 8 positions matching TRBD1. The CDR3 spans 16 residues. The V and J ends lost 5 bases and 4 bases, in that order; junction bases with no gene match: 12. Germline loops: CDR1 MDHEN, CDR2 SYDVKM. The CDR3 nucleotides read TGTGCCAGCAGTCGCCCCGGACAGGGCAATAGAGAGACCCAGTACTTC. Its protein product is CASSRPGQGNRETQYF.

V is TRBV6-1 and J is TRBJ2-7, with a tentative D call TRBD1 (5 bases). The CDR3 covers 15 residues. The V and J ends lost 3 bases and 3 bases respectively, with 15 bases between them. Germline CDR1 reads MNHNS; CDR2 reads SASEGT. The CDR3 loop is CASSEGSGHLYEQYV. The CDR3 bases are TGTGCCAGCAGTGAGGGGTCAGGGCACCTCTACGAGCAGTACGTC.

In the case of this clone: Germline and junction disagree at one end, which may indicate a read error. The chain recombines TRBV7-7 with TRBJ2-3; D is uncertain. CDR1 is SSHAT, CDR2 FNYEAQ, per germline (reference sequence). The CDR3 spans 14 residues. The CDR3 protein is CASSLSPYTDTQYF. CDR3 sequence (DNA): TGTGCTAGCAGCTTATCCCCTTACACAGATACGCAGTATTTT.

This chain links TRBV2 with TRBJ1-2, with no clear D. The CDR3 runs 13 residues. Germline V gives CDR1 SNHLY, CDR2 FYNNEI. V was cut by 7 bases and J by 8 bases, with 17 bases left in between. The CDR3 DNA is TGTGCCAGCACCCCAAGGAGGGAAAGAGGCTACACCTTC. Translation gives CASTPRRERGYTF.

This clone occurred once. This chain links TRBV14 with TRBJ2-2; D not certain. Germline values: CDR1 SGHDN, CDR2 FVKESK. Trimming shortened V by 4 bases and J by 4 bases, and 7 bases separated the two germline ends. The CDR3 is 13 amino acids. The CDR3: CASSPHATGELFF. Here the CDR3 DNA reads TGTGCCAGCAGCCCACACGCCACCGGGGAGCTGTTTTTT. The full variable domain, completed using reference TRBV14 and TRBJ2-2, is EAGVTQFPSHSVIEKGQTVTLRCDPISGHDNLYWYRRVMGKEIKFLLHFVKESKQDESGMPNNRFLAERTGGTYSTLKVQPAELEDSGVYFCASSPHATGELFFGEGSRLTVL.

The chain has TRBV7-9 and TRBJ1-5; 10 bases line up with TRBD1. V lost 0 bases, J lost 4 bases, and 3 bases stayed unmatched. The germline V gene encodes CDR1 SEHNR and CDR2 FQNEAQ (reference sequence). The CDR3 runs 16 residues. The chain's CDR3 is CASSLAGTGVNQPQHF. The CDR3 nucleotides read TGTGCCAGCAGCTTAGCCGGGACAGGGGTAAATCAGCCCCAGCATTTT.

This sequence joins TRBV10-3 and TRBJ2-2, with 7 bases lining up with TRBD1. The V and J ends lost 6 bases and 1 base, in that order; junction bases with no gene match: 8. In germline, CDR1 is ENHRY, CDR2 SYGVKD. The CDR3 has 16 residues. The CDR3: CAIRDLQGLNTGELFF. For the CDR3, the DNA is TGTGCCATCAGGGACTTACAGGGGCTGAACACCGGGGAGCTGTTTTTT.

V and J are TRBV24-1 and TRBJ2-5; TRBD1 agrees at 7 bases. The CDR3 totals 14 residues. CDR1 and CDR2 (germline): KGHDR, SFDVKD. V was clipped by 5 bases and J by 2 bases; unmatched bases: 4. CDR3 in DNA: TGTGCCACCAGTGCCGTGGACAGGCAAGAGACCCAGTACTTC. It encodes CATSAVDRQETQYF.

The sample holds a few counts of this clone. This sequence joins TRBV27 and TRBJ2-7, with D possibly TRBD1 on 5 matching bases. Trimming cost V 1 base and J 2 bases, with 15 bases left between them. The CDR3 length is 16 residues. CDR1 MNHEY and CDR2 SMNVEV come from the germline V gene (reference sequence). This chain's CDR3 is CASSLFGHGSPYEQYF. Here the CDR3 DNA reads TGTGCCAGCAGTTTATTCGGACACGGGTCCCCCTACGAGCAGTACTTC.

This chain connects TRBV28 to TRBJ1-4; the D gene is possibly TRBD1 (6 bases). The CDR3 spans 15 residues. Germline CDR1 and CDR2: MDHEN and SYDVKM. Trimming removed 7 bases from V and 7 bases from J, with 19 bases in between. CDR3 in amino acids: CASTRWGRLGEKLFF. CDR3 nucleotide sequence: TGTGCCAGCACCCGTTGGGGGCGCTTGGGTGAAAAACTGTTTTTT.

The chain employs TRBV27 and TRBJ1-1; weak D call: TRBD1 (5 bases). V was cut by 7 bases and J by 2 bases, with 26 bases left in between. The CDR3 sequence is 18 residues long. Germline CDR1 reads MNHEY; CDR2 reads SMNVEV (reference sequence). The CDR3 region is CASMMTGTVRMGNTEAFF. The DNA for the CDR3 is TGTGCCAGCATGATGACCGGGACTGTACGGATGGGAAACACTGAAGCTTTCTTT.

The chain recombines TRBV7-8 with TRBJ1-6, with D unclear. Germline CDR1 reads SGHVS; CDR2 reads FQNEAQ. V gave up 0 bases and J gave up 8 bases, with 8 bases separating them. This CDR3 comprises 14 residues. The CDR3 here is CASSLARRYSPLHF. CDR3 bases: TGTGCCAGCAGCTTAGCGCGGCGCTATTCACCCCTCCACTTT.

The genes are TRBV2 and TRBJ1-1, with unresolved D. V gave up 6 bases and J gave up 1 base, with 9 bases separating them. The CDR3 covers 13 residues. The germline CDR1 and CDR2 sequences are SNHLY and FYNNEI. This CDR3 reads CASRETRNTEAFF. In DNA, the CDR3 is TGTGCCAGCAGAGAGACAAGGAACACTGAAGCTTTCTTT. The full variable domain, completed using reference TRBV2 and TRBJ1-1, is EPEVTQTPSHQVTQMGQEVILRCVPISNHLYFYWYRQILGQKVEFLVSFYNNEISEKSEIFDDQFSVERPDGSNFTLKIRSTKLEDSAMYFCASRETRNTEAFFGQGTRLTVV.

This sequence joins TRBV6-6 and TRBJ1-5; D gene unclear. V was trimmed by 9 bases and J by 2 bases, leaving 11 bases between them. Germline CDR1 is MNHNY and CDR2 is SVGAGI (reference sequence). This CDR3 contains 13 residues. CDR3 in DNA: TGTGCCAGTGCTTCGAGGGGCAATCAGCCCCAGCATTTT. It specifies CASASRGNQPQHF.

The chain joins TRBV5-1 to TRBJ2-5; TRBD1 might be the D (6 bases). The CDR3 totals 15 residues. Germline CDR1 reads SGHRS; CDR2 reads YFSETQ. V lost 4 bases to trimming and J lost 3 bases, with 16 bases between them. CDR3 amino acids: CASSLDGQYEETQYF. The CDR3 DNA is TGCGCCAGCAGCCTCGACGGACAGTATGAAGAGACCCAGTACTTC.